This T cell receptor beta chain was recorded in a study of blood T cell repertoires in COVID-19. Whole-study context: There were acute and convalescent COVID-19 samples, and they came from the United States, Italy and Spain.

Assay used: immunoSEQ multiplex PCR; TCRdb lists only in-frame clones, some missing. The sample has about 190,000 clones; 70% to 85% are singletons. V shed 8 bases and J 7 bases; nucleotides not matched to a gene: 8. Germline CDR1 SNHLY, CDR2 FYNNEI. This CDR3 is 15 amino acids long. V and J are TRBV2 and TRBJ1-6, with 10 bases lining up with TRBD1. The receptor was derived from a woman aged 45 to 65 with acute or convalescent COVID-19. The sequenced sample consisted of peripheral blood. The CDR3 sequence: CASSDRGLGNSPLHF. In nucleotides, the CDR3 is TGTGCCAGCTCCGACAGGGGGCTTGGGAATTCACCCCTCCACTTT. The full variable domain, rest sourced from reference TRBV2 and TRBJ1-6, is EPEVTQTPSHQVTQMGQEVILRCVPISNHLYFYWYRQILGQKVEFLVSFYNNEISEKSEIFDDQFSVERPDGSNFTLKIRSTKLEDSAMYFCASSDRGLGNSPLHFGNGTRLTVT.